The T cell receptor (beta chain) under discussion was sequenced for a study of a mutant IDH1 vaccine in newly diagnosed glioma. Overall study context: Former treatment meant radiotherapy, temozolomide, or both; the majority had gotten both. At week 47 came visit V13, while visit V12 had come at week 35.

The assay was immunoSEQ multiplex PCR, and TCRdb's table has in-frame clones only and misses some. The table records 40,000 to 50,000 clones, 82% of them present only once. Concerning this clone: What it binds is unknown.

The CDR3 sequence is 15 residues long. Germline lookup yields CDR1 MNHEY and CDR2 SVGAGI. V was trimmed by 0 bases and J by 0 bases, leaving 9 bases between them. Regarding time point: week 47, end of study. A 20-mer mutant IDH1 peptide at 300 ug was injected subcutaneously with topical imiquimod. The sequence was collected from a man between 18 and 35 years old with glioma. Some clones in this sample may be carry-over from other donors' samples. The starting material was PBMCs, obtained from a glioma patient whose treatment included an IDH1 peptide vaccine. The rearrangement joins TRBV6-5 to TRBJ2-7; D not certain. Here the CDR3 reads CASSYSIGSSYEQYF. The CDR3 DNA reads TGTGCCAGCAGTTACTCGATTGGAAGCTCCTACGAGCAGTACTTC.